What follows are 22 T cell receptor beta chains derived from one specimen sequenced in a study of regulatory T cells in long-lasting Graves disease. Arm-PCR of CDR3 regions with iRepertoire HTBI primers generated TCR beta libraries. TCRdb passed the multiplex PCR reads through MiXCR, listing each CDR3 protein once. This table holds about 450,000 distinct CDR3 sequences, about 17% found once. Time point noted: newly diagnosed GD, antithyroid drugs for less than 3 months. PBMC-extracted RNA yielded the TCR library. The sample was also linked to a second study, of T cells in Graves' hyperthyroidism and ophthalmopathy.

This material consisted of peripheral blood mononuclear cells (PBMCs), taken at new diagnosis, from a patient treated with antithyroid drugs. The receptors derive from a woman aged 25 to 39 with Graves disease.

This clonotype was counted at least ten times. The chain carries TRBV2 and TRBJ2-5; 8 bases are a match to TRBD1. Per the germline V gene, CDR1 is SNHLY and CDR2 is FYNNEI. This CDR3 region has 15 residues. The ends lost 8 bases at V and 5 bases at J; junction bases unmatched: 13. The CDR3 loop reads CASPTEDRAPETQYF. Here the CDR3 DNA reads TGTGCCAGCCCCACAGAGGACAGGGCCCCTGAGACCCAGTACTTC.

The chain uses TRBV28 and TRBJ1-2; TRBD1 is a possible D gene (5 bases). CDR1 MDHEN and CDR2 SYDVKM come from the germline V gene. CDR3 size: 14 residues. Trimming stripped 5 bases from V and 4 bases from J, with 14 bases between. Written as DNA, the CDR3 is TGTGCCAGCAGTAACCCACAGGACTTCTATGGCTACACCTTC. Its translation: CASSNPQDFYGYTF.

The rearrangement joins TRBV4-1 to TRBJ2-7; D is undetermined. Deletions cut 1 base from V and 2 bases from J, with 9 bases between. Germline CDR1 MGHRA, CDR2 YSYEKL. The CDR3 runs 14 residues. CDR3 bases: TGCGCCAGCAGCCAAGTCGGCGGTGCCTACGAGCAGTACTTC. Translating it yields CASSQVGGAYEQYF.

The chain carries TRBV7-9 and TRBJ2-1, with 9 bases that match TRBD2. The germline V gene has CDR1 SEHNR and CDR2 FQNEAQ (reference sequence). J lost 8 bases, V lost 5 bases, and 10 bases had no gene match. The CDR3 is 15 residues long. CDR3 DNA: TGTGCCAGCAGCCCCTGGGGTAGCGGGAGTGATGAGCAGTTCTTC. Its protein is CASSPWGSGSDEQFF. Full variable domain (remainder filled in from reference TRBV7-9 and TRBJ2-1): DTGVSQNPRHKITKRGQNVTFRCDPISEHNRLYWYRQTLGQGPEFLTYFQNEAQLEKSRLLSDRFSAERPKGSFSTLEIQRTEQGDSAMYLCASSPWGSGSDEQFFGPGTRLTVL.

CDR3 protein: CASSYPPSGTETQYF. In DNA form, the CDR3 reads TGTGCCAGCAGTTACCCTCCTAGCGGAACTGAGACCCAGTACTTC. V usage is TRBV6-2 or TRBV6-3 and J usage is TRBJ2-5; 7 positions agree with TRBD2. This CDR3 region has 15 residues. The germline CDR1 and CDR2 sequences are MNHEY and SVGEGT. V lost 2 bases, J lost 5 bases, and 8 bases stayed unmatched.

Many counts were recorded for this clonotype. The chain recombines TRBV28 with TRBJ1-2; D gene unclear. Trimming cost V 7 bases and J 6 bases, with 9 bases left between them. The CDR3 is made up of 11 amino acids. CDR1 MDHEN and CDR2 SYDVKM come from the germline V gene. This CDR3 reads CASTPTDGYTF. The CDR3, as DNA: TGTGCCAGCACACCGACGGATGGCTACACCTTC.

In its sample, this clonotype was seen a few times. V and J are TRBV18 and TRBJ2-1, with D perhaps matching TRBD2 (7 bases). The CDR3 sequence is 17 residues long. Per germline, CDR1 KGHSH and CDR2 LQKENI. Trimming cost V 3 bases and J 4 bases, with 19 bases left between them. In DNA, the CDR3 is TGTGCCAGCTCACCTCCTCGGACAGCGGGATTTTACAATGAGCAGTTCTTC. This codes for CASSPPRTAGFYNEQFF.

The CDR3, as DNA: TGTGCCAGCAGTGATTCAGCGGGAGGTTACGAGCAGTACTTC. It encodes CASSDSAGGYEQYF. The V and J genes are TRBV28 and TRBJ2-7; 9 nucleotides agree with TRBD2. This CDR3 spans 14 amino acids. After removal of 5 bases from V and 4 bases from J, the junction contained 6 bases not matched to a gene. Germline values: CDR1 MDHEN, CDR2 SYDVKM.

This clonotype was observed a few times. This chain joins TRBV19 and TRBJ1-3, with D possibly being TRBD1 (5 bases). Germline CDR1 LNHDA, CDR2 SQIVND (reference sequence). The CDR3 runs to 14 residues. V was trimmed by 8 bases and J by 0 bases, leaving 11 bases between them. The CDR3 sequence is CASSTESSGNTIYF. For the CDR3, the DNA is TGTGCCAGTTCGACAGAGAGCTCTGGAAACACCATATATTTT.

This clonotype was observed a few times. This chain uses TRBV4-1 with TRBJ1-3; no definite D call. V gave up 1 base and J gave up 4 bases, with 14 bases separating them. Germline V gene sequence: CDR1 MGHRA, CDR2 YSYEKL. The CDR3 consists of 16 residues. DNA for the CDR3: TGCGCCAGCAGCCAAGGAGCGGGAGGGAGGGGAAACACCATATATTTT. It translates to CASSQGAGGRGNTIYF.

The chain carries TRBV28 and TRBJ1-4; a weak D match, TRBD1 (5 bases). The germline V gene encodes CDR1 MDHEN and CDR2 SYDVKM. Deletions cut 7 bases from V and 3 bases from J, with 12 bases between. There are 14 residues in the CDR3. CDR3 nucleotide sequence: TGTGCCAGCAACTTGGGCAGGGCTAATGAAAAACTGTTTTTT. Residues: CASNLGRANEKLFF.

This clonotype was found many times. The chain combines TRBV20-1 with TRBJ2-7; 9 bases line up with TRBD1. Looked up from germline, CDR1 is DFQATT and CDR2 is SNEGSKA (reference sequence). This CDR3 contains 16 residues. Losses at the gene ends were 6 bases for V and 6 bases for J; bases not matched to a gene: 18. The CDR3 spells CSAGEGDRGNWGEQYF. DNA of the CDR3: TGCAGTGCCGGAGAAGGAGACAGGGGGAATTGGGGCGAGCAGTACTTC.

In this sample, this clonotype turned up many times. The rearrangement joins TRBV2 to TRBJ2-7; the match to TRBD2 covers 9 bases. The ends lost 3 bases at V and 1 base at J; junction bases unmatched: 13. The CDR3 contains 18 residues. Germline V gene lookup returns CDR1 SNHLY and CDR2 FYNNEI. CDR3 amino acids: CASSDRFSRAGGSYEQYF. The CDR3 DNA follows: TGTGCCAGCAGTGACCGGTTTAGTCGTGCGGGAGGGTCCTACGAGCAGTACTTC.

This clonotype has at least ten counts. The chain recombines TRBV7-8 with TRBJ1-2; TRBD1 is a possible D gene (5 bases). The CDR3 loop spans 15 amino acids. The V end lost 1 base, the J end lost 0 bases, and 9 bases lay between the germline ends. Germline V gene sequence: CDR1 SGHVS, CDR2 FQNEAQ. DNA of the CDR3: TGTGCCAGCAGCTTAGACGCCAGGGCTAACTATGGCTACACCTTC. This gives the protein CASSLDARANYGYTF.

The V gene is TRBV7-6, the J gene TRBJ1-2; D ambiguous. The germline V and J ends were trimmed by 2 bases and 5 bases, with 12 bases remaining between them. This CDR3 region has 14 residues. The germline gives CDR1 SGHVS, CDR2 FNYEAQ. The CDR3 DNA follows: TGTGCCAGCAGCTTAATGTCGGGAAATTATGGCTACACCTTC. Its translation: CASSLMSGNYGYTF.

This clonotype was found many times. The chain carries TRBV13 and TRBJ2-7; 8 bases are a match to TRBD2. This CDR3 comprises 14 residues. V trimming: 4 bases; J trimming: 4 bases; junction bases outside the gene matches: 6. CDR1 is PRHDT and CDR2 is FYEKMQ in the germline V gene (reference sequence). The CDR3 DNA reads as TGTGCCAGCAGCTCCCGGGGGGGAGCTTACGAGCAGTACTTC. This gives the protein CASSSRGGAYEQYF.

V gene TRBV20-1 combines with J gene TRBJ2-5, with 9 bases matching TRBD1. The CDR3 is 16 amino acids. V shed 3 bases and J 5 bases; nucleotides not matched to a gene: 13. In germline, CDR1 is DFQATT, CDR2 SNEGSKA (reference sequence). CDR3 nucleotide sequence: TGCAGTGCTAGGGGTCTTACAGGGGGCTTCGACGAGACCCAGTACTTC. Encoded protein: CSARGLTGGFDETQYF.

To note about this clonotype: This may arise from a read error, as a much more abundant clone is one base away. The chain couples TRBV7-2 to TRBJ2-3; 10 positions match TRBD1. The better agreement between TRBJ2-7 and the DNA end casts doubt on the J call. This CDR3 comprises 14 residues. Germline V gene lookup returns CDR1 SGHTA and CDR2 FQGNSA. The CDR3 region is CASSFDRGLDEQYF. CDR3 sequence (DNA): TGTGCCAGCAGCTTTGACAGGGGGCTCGATGAGCAGTACTTC.

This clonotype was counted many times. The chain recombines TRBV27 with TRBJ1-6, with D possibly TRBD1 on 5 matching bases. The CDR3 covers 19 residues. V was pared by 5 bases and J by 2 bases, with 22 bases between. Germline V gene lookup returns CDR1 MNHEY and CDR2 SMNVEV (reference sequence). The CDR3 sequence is CASSPSSLQGSAYNSPLHF. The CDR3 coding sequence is TGTGCCAGCAGTCCCTCGTCACTTCAGGGAAGCGCCTATAATTCACCCCTCCACTTT.

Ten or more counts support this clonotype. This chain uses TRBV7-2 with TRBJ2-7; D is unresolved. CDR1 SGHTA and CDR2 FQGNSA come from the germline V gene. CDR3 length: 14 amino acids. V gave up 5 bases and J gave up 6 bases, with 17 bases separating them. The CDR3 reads CASSVEPLVGEQYF. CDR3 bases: TGTGCCAGCAGCGTGGAGCCCCTAGTGGGCGAGCAGTACTTC.

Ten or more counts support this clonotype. CDR3 residues: CASRADIPEKLFF. The DNA of the CDR3 is TGTGCCAGCAGGGCAGATATCCCGGAAAAACTGTTTTTT. V and J are TRBV2 and TRBJ1-4; no clear D. The CDR3 length is 13 residues. Germline V gene lookup returns CDR1 SNHLY and CDR2 FYNNEI. V shed 6 bases and J shed 8 bases, with 13 bases lying between them.

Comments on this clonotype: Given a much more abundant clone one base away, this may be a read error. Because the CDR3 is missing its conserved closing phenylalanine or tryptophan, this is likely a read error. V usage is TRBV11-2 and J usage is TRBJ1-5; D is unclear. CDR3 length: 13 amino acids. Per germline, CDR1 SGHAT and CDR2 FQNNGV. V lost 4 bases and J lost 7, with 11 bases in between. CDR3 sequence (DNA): TGTGCCAGCAGCTCCGATCCTGGGCAGCCCCAGCATCTT. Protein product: CASSSDPGQPQHL.